One sample yielded the 5 T cell receptor beta chains listed below, sequenced in a study of T cell repertoires in cytomegalovirus infection. TCRdb called the reads again in MiXCR, with one record for every CDR3 protein. The sample consists of roughly 720,000 distinct CDR3 sequences, less than 40% of them appearing once. The sequenced sample consisted of PBMCs. These receptors all come from a human donor in good health (CMV status not recorded). Some clones in this sample may be carry-over from other donors' samples.

The V and J genes are TRBV24-1 and TRBJ2-5; 13 nucleotides agree with TRBD2. The V segment lost 6 bases and the J segment 0 bases; nucleotides outside the gene matches: 6. Germline CDR1 is KGHDR and CDR2 is SFDVKD. CDR3 size: 17 residues. In DNA, the CDR3 is TGTGCCACCAGTTCAAGACTAGCGGGAGGTCACCAAGAGACCCAGTACTTC. This codes for CATSSRLAGGHQETQYF.

Only a few counts were recorded for this clonotype. The chain combines TRBV19 with TRBJ2-7, with 11 positions matching TRBD2. The CDR3 loop spans 15 amino acids. J gave up 3 bases and V 4 bases, and 5 bases lay outside the gene matches. Germline V CDR1 and CDR2: LNHDA, SQIVND (reference sequence). CDR3 amino acids: CASSKTSGANYEQYF. CDR3 coding DNA: TGTGCCAGTAGTAAGACTAGCGGGGCGAACTACGAGCAGTACTTC.

This clonotype was detected many times. The chain carries TRBV7-2 and TRBJ1-2; weak D call: TRBD1 (6 bases). Germline assignment: CDR1 SGHTA and CDR2 FQGNSA. The CDR3 contains 14 residues. The germline V and J ends were trimmed by 5 bases and 1 base, with 11 bases remaining between them. The CDR3 sequence is CASSGRTDNYGYTF. The CDR3 bases are TGTGCCAGCAGCGGAAGGACAGATAACTATGGCTACACCTTC.

At least ten counts were recorded for this clonotype. The genes are TRBV7-2 and TRBJ2-5; 8 nucleotides agree with TRBD2. The trim removed 1 base at V and 2 bases at J, leaving 3 bases unmatched. Germline assignment: CDR1 SGHTA and CDR2 FQGNSA. The CDR3 has 15 amino acids. In nucleotides, the CDR3 is TGTGCCAGCAGCTTAGTCGGGGGGGTTCAAGAGACCCAGTACTTC. It specifies CASSLVGGVQETQYF.

This clonotype was seen ten or more times. The chain couples TRBV6-1 to TRBJ1-5; 9 positions match TRBD1. CDR1 MNHNS and CDR2 SASEGT come from the germline V gene. With 6 bases clipped from V and 1 base from J, the junction kept 4 bases outside the gene matches. The CDR3 length is 15 residues. The CDR3 DNA sequence: TGTGCCAGCAGCCGTGGGACAGGGAGCAATCAGCCCCAGCATTTT. Residues: CASSRGTGSNQPQHF.